This T cell receptor beta chain was recorded in a study of T cell clonotyping in hematopoietic cell transplantation. Study-level findings and limits: Recipient TCR diversity dropped after transplant; expanded clonotypes rose from day 30 to 180. Few recipient clonotypes overlapped donors; over 97% were de novo at given depth. Broader posttransplant TCR repertoire diversity was predicted by graft donor and pretransplant recipient Inverse Simpson Index values.

Of note for this clone: What it binds is not known.

The germline CDR1 and CDR2 sequences are LGHNA and YNFKEQ. This CDR3 is 17 amino acids long. Trimming removed 0 bases at V and 3 bases at J, with 17 bases between. The repertoire was sequenced with immunoSEQ multiplex PCR; TCRdb's copy has only in-frame clones and lacks some. Seen here are fewer than 6,000 clones, approximately 25% observed once, and the top ten hold 13% to 15%. Specimen: peripheral blood mononuclear cells, collected 180 days after allogeneic stem cell transplant. This sequence originates from a male patient in his 40s who had an allogeneic stem cell transplant from an unrelated donor, so the T cells may come from the graft donor. Some clones in this sample may be carry-over from other donors' samples. V and J are TRBV4-2 and TRBJ1-2; D is undetermined. The CDR3 sequence: CASSQDPITTLDYGYTF. The CDR3 region has the DNA TGTGCCAGCAGCCAAGATCCTATAACGACCTTAGACTATGGCTACACCTTC.